These 13 T cell receptor beta chains were sequenced from one sample in a study of CD8 T cells in ankylosing spondylitis. In TCRdb, the 5' RACE reads were re-called with MiXCR into one record per CDR3 protein. The table has over 700,000 distinct CDR3 sequences, around a fifth seen once. These receptors are not linked to any known antigen. Overall study results and limits: A TCR beta motif made of under 10 highly homologous variants seemed typical of ankylosing spondylitis blood.

The sequencing sample was made of blood, either unsorted or a sorted T cell fraction (not recorded which). The receptors originated from a male donor with ankylosing spondylitis.

This clonotype has more than one count but fewer than ten. The V call is TRBV5-5, the J call TRBJ2-1; 7 bases map to TRBD1. The CDR3 is 16 amino acids. V lost 3 bases and J lost 7; bases outside the gene matches: 13. From germline, CDR1 is SGHKS and CDR2 YYEKEE (reference sequence). The CDR3 sequence is CASSSTGTAALNEQFF. The CDR3 DNA follows: TGTGCCAGCAGCTCCACCGGGACAGCCGCTTTGAATGAGCAGTTCTTC.

This chain uses TRBV7-9 with TRBJ2-1; D may be TRBD1 or TRBD2 (6 bases each). The CDR3 sequence is 14 residues long. V was pared by 5 bases and J by 5 bases, with 13 bases between. Germline loops: CDR1 SEHNR, CDR2 FQNEAQ (reference sequence). This CDR3 reads CASSQGGKNNEQFF. CDR3 sequence (DNA): TGTGCCAGCAGCCAAGGGGGGAAAAACAATGAGCAGTTCTTC.

At least ten counts were recorded for this clonotype. The chain has TRBV4-1 and TRBJ1-4; D gene uncertain. CDR3 length: 15 residues. Germline loops: CDR1 MGHRA, CDR2 YSYEKL. Trimming took 0 bases from V and 7 from J, leaving 12 bases between them. For the CDR3, the DNA is TGCGCCAGCAGCCAAGAAGGTTCTATCGGTGAAAAACTGTTTTTT. As protein: CASSQEGSIGEKLFF.

V usage is TRBV20-1 and J usage is TRBJ1-2; D call uncertain. This CDR3 spans 12 amino acids. Germline V gene data show CDR1 as DFQATT and CDR2 as SNEGSKA (reference sequence). CDR3: CSAGVASYGYTF. CDR3 coding DNA: TGCAGCGCTGGGGTGGCAAGCTATGGCTACACCTTC.

The chain has TRBV7-6 and TRBJ2-1; D is possibly TRBD2 (6 bases). The CDR3 is 12 residues long. Deletions cut 4 bases from V and 9 bases from J, with 10 bases between. Germline lookup yields CDR1 SGHVS and CDR2 FNYEAQ. The CDR3 DNA reads as TGTGCCAGCAGCTCTCCGGGGGTTGAGCAGTTCTTC. Protein: CASSSPGVEQFF. Full variable domain (remainder filled in from reference TRBV7-6 and TRBJ2-1): GAGVSQSPRYKVTKRGQDVALRCDPISGHVSLYWYRQALGQGPEFLTYFNYEAQQDKSGLPNDRFSAERPEGSISTLTIQRTEQRDSAMYRCASSSPGVEQFFGPGTRLTVL.

This clonotype was observed a few times. The chain recombines TRBV6-5 with TRBJ2-1; D ambiguous. Trimming took off 2 bases at V and 7 bases at J, with 3 bases between the two ends. CDR1 MNHEY and CDR2 SVGAGI come from the germline V gene. This CDR3 spans 11 amino acids. In DNA, the CDR3 is TGTGCCAGCAGTTACGCGAATGAGCAGTTCTTC. Amino acids: CASSYANEQFF.

This clonotype was seen a few times. The chain couples TRBV5-1 to TRBJ2-1; D may be TRBD2 (6 bases). Deletions cut 0 bases from V and 3 bases from J, with 10 bases between. CDR3 length: 15 residues. The germline gives CDR1 SGHRS, CDR2 YFSETQ. CDR3 loop: CASSLVGAGYNEQFF. The CDR3 DNA reads as TGCGCCAGCAGCTTGGTTGGAGCGGGCTACAATGAGCAGTTCTTC.

J is TRBJ1-5 and V is TRBV4-2; D possibly corresponds to TRBD1 (6 bases). This CDR3 is built from 16 residues. Trimming cost V 2 bases and J 4 bases, with 15 bases left between them. Germline CDR1 and CDR2: LGHNA and YNFKEQ. The CDR3 coding sequence is TGTGCCAGCAGCCAAAGCCCCGGACAGTTGAATCAGCCCCAGCATTTT. Its translation is CASSQSPGQLNQPQHF.

The gene calls are TRBV29-1 and TRBJ2-2; D is unresolved. Germline V gene sequence: CDR1 SQVTM, CDR2 ANQGSEA. The ends were cut back, 3 bases at V and 1 base at J, with 9 bases in the middle. This CDR3 has 14 residues. CDR3 loop: CSVEIRRNTGELFF. In nucleotides, the CDR3 is TGCAGCGTTGAGATTCGTCGGAACACCGGGGAGCTGTTTTTT.

The rearrangement links TRBV12-3 or TRBV12-4 to TRBJ2-1; D might be TRBD1 (6 bases). V shed 3 bases and J shed 3 bases, with 12 bases lying between them. The CDR3 length is 15 residues. CDR3 nucleotide sequence: TGTGCCAGCAGTTTTGGTAGGGGGTTCTACAATGAGCAGTTCTTC. This translates into CASSFGRGFYNEQFF.

This clonotype has more than one count but fewer than ten. V gene TRBV5-6 combines with J gene TRBJ1-1; D ambiguous. Trimming pared 0 bases from V and 9 bases from J, leaving 12 bases between. CDR1 and CDR2 from the germline V gene are SGHDT and YYEEEE. The CDR3 covers 13 residues. The CDR3 spells CASSLAAEGKAFF. DNA for the CDR3: TGTGCCAGCAGCTTGGCTGCGGAGGGTAAAGCTTTCTTT.

This chain connects TRBV28 to TRBJ1-1; no clear D gene. Germline V lookup: CDR1 MDHEN, CDR2 SYDVKM. This CDR3 comprises 13 residues. V was shortened by 5 bases and J by 6 bases, with 13 bases between the two germline ends. The CDR3 sequence: CASSPNPVPEAFF. The CDR3 bases are TGTGCCAGCAGTCCCAACCCCGTCCCTGAAGCTTTCTTT.

This sequence joins TRBV12-3 or TRBV12-4 and TRBJ2-4, with D uncertain. V gave up 9 bases and J gave up 1 base, with 13 bases separating them. This CDR3 has 14 residues. As DNA, the CDR3 is TGTGCCAGTGGGTTGCCTGGGGCCAAAAACATTCAGTACTTC. The encoded protein is CASGLPGAKNIQYF.